The sequence of this TCR beta chain was determined in a study of Tregs in tolerant kidney transplant recipients. General study findings and limits: Biological reproducibility was not directly addressed, but technical replication error appeared minimal. Activated donor B cell expansion appeared to reveal the most relevant donor-specific TCRbeta repertoire.

Assay used: immunoSEQ multiplex PCR; TCRdb lists only in-frame clones, some missing. The repertoire includes roughly 52,000 clones, about 91% of them detected once, and 12% to 15% sits in the top ten. Related graft donors supplied nonmyeloablative bone marrow transplants, and mixed chimerism was transient. Trimming removed 2 bases from V and 3 bases from J, with 13 bases in between. There are 15 residues in the CDR3. The germline CDR1 and CDR2 sequences are LGHNA and YSLEER. Comments on this clone: No antigen is known for it.

The sample was CD8+ T cells from blood (PBMCs), taken 24 months after the transplant. This receptor was identified in a human patient who received a combined kidney and bone marrow transplant. Some T cells may have originated in the graft donor. The chain couples TRBV4-3 to TRBJ1-2; D call uncertain. The CDR3 reads CASSQPPDQDYGYTF. In DNA form, the CDR3 reads TGCGCCAGCAGCCAACCCCCCGATCAGGACTATGGCTACACCTTC.